This T cell receptor (beta chain) was obtained from a study of Ad26.COV2.S vaccination and SARS-CoV-2 variants (dated by TCRdb to the early 2020s). About the full investigation: Donors in the vaccine arm were drawn from COV1001, a phase I-IIa trial of Ad26.COV2.S in healthy adults that was multicentre, randomized, double-blind and placebo-controlled. Ad26.COV2.S was administered intramuscularly at a dose of 5x10^10 or 1x10^11 viral particles, either as one shot or as two shots given 56 days apart. The specificity and breadth of SARS-CoV-2-reactive T cell receptors after Ad26.COV2.S vaccination were assessed by TCRbeta repertoire sequencing. A total of around 32 samples were included in the TCR-sequenced set, comprising around 19 Ad26.COV2.S vaccine recipients, 5 placebo recipients and 8 SARS-CoV-2 convalescent individuals. Trial participants were randomized into five groups of five: low-dose or high-dose Ad26.COV2.S given once or twice, or placebo on both occasions. Throughout the experiments and outcome assessment, investigators stayed blinded to trial group allocation.

Points on this clone: Its specific antigen is unknown. No clone much larger than this one lies a single base away; base qualities are absent.

The treatment or condition label, read with the paper, signifies: roughly 19 received Ad26.COV2.S at low or high dose, single or two shots; about 5 received placebo; per-sample allocation not given. Repertoires of vaccine and placebo recipients were sequenced from samples collected on day 63 after the first injection. Cohort 1b enrolled 20 to 30 adults aged 18-55 years at a single site in Boston, USA, between 29 July and 7 August 2020. As a vaccine, Ad26.COV2.S was a replication-incompetent adenovirus type 26 vector that expressed a prefusion-stabilized SARS-CoV-2 spike protein derived from the original Wuhan strain. The immunoSEQ Assay was used to sequence TCRbeta CDR3 regions. After extraction, genomic DNA underwent amplification by bias-controlled multiplex PCR, followed by high-throughput sequencing. In the original analysis: To quantify the absolute abundance of each unique TCRbeta CDR3 region, sequences were collapsed and filtered. Usable DNA was measured by amplifying reference genes present in all nucleated cells, and TCRbeta template counts were normalized to that usable DNA to estimate T cell fraction. Repertoire TCRs were annotated as SARS-CoV-2-specific by exact matching of V gene, CDR3 amino acid sequence and J gene to a known reactive TCR set. The reference SARS-CoV-2 TCR set was derived from MIRA and filtered for enrichment in COVID-19-positive ImmuneCODE repertoires, a step that removed public or cross-reactive TCRs. Using the MIRA antigens, annotated TCRs were further analysed by specific ORF or by position within an ORF. Depth was the summed frequency of annotated unique rearrangements, while breadth was defined as annotated unique rearrangements over total unique productive rearrangements. TCR breadth was compared between groups using two-sided Wilcoxon rank-sum tests. TCRdb stores this immuneACCESS table with in-frame sequences only. Part of the clones is absent; in the studies checked, under half of the shortfall reflects unresolved V genes, and no reason is known for the rest. V and J calls plus clone size are reproduced from that table; the DNA served to infer D and trimming. The sample has hundreds of thousands of clones on record, around nine tenths of them singletons. The top ten clonotypes cover less than 15% of the sample.

Study-wide findings and limitations: Comparing responses between vaccine doses or regimens was not something the study was powered to do. The authors noted that total T cell responses may have been underestimated by the TCR breadth and depth analyses. Higher spike-specific TCR breadth was observed in Ad26.COV2.S recipients than in placebo recipients (P = 0.0014). Vaccine and placebo recipients had comparable non-spike TCR breadth, which fits with the vaccine containing only spike. After vaccination, substantial breadth of spike-specific CD8+ and CD4+ T cell responses was reported.

This sequence originates from a person aged 18-60 years who received the Ad26.COV2.S COVID-19 vaccine or a placebo. The input for sequencing was peripheral blood, taken in a trial of Ad26.COV2.S vaccine versus placebo.

The CDR3 in this case is CASSERGGVNYGYTF. Read as DNA, the sequence is TGTGCCAGCAGCGAACGTGGGGGGGTGAACTATGGCTACACCTTC. The V and J segments used are TRBV7-9 and TRBJ1-2; a tentative D call is TRBD1 (5 bases match). A distance of 15 bases separates the germline ends of V and J, which lose 5 bases and 2 bases respectively. The CDR3 holds 15 amino acids from the cysteine to the phenylalanine. Just the 45-base CDR3 DNA is kept, in frame starting at base 1. The germline V gene (reference sequence) gives CDR1 as SEHNR and CDR2 as FQNEAQ.